The 9 T cell receptor beta chains reported below all come from one sample, sequenced in a study of neoadjuvant anti-PD-1 for oral cavity cancer. Using immunoSEQ multiplex PCR, the repertoire was profiled, and TCRdb retains in-frame clones only, with some absent. The sample has some 30,000 clones, 80% seen once; the top ten hold 3% to 3.5%. Regarding time point: after neoadjuvant nivolumab, at surgical resection. This material consisted of PBMCs, taken after nivolumab (anti-PD-1) treatment. All receptors come from a person aged 35-79 years with oral cavity squamous cell carcinoma.

This sequence joins TRBV18 and TRBJ1-5; 8 bases match TRBD1. The V gene's germline CDR1 is KGHSH and CDR2 LQKENI. V was clipped by 5 bases and J by 9 bases; unmatched bases: 9. This CDR3 is 14 amino acids long. The CDR3 region is CASSGTGGTGPQHF. The CDR3 nucleotides are TGTGCCAGCTCAGGGACAGGCGGCACTGGGCCCCAGCATTTT.

This clone was counted a single time. This chain uses TRBV29-1 with TRBJ2-3; D gene ambiguous. The CDR3 consists of 13 residues. V dropped 5 bases and J dropped 1 base, with 10 bases sitting between them. Looked up from germline, CDR1 is SQVTM and CDR2 is ANQGSEA. The chain's CDR3 is CSVQRSGTDTQYF. The CDR3 region has the DNA TGCAGCGTTCAGAGGTCTGGCACAGATACGCAGTATTTT.

This clone was detected only once. V and J are TRBV7-2 and TRBJ1-2; D ambiguous. Germline lookup yields CDR1 SGHTA and CDR2 FQGNSA. Trimming removed 1 base from V and 4 bases from J, with 4 bases in between. The CDR3 has 12 amino acids. The CDR3 loop reads CASSLDSYGYTF. The CDR3 nucleotides are TGTGCCAGCAGCTTAGACAGCTATGGCTACACCTTC. The full variable domain, completed using reference TRBV7-2 and TRBJ1-2, is GAGVSQSPSNKVTEKGKDVELRCDPISGHTALYWYRQSLGQGLEFLIYFQGNSAPDKSGLPSDRFSAERTGGSVSTLTIQRTQQEDSAVYLCASSLDSYGYTFGSGTRLTVV.

The V gene is TRBV9, the J gene TRBJ2-1; D perhaps matches TRBD2 (5 bases). Germline V lookup: CDR1 SGDLS, CDR2 YYNGEE. The CDR3 has 15 residues. Between the trimmed V and J ends, which lost 0 bases and 9 bases, there was a span of 16 bases. CDR3 sequence reads: CASSVGEGVRGEQFF. CDR3 coding DNA: TGTGCCAGCAGCGTAGGTGAGGGAGTGCGAGGTGAGCAGTTCTTC. Together with reference TRBV9 and TRBJ2-1, the CDR3 gives the full variable domain: DSGVTQTPKHLITATGQRVTLRCSPRSGDLSVYWYQQSLDQGLQFLIQYYNGEERAKGNILERFSAQQFPDLHSELNLSSLELGDSALYFCASSVGEGVRGEQFFGPGTRLTVL.

V gene TRBV7-3 combines with J gene TRBJ2-3, with D perhaps matching TRBD1 (6 bases). The CDR3 has 14 amino acids. Trimming left V 6 bases short and J 2 bases short, with 12 bases between. Germline V gene sequence: CDR1 SGHTA, CDR2 FQGTGA. CDR3 DNA: TGTGCCAGCAGTTCCGGGACACACACAGATACGCAGTATTTT. Translated: CASSSGTHTDTQYF.

The J gene is TRBJ2-3, the V gene TRBV7-8; TRBD2 might be the D (6 bases). The ends were cut back, 1 base at V and 3 bases at J, with 20 bases in the middle. The CDR3 covers 18 residues. In germline, CDR1 is SGHVS, CDR2 FQNEAQ. CDR3: CASSLGRQGRGRTDTQYF. The CDR3 nucleotides are TGTGCCAGCAGCTTAGGCCGACAAGGGCGGGGTAGGACAGATACGCAGTATTTT.

The CDR3 region is CASSLRQGLSSPIGYTF. In nucleotides, the CDR3 is TGTGCCAGTAGCCTCAGACAGGGTCTTTCCTCACCTATTGGCTACACCTTC. The V gene is TRBV19, the J gene TRBJ1-2; 7 bases map to TRBD1. The V gene's germline CDR1 is LNHDA and CDR2 SQIVND (reference sequence). This CDR3 contains 17 residues. J lost 7 bases, V lost 6 bases, and 20 bases had no gene match.

The V and J genes are TRBV19 and TRBJ1-2; TRBD1 might be the D (5 bases). This CDR3 spans 15 amino acids. Trimming pared 6 bases from V and 5 bases from J, leaving 19 bases between. CDR1 and CDR2 from the germline V gene are LNHDA and SQIVND (reference sequence). The chain's CDR3 is CASRFYGGDTYGYTF. The CDR3 nucleotides are TGTGCCAGTAGGTTCTACGGGGGGGATACATATGGCTACACCTTC.

This chain uses TRBV7-8 with TRBJ1-6; D is possibly TRBD1 (5 bases). Germline V gene data show CDR1 as SGHVS and CDR2 as FQNEAQ. CDR3 size: 15 residues. V was clipped by 5 bases and J by 3 bases, with 11 bases between them. The CDR3, as DNA: TGTGCCAGCAGCAGGGGCGGCGGCTATAATTCACCCCTCCACTTT. Translated: CASSRGGGYNSPLHF.